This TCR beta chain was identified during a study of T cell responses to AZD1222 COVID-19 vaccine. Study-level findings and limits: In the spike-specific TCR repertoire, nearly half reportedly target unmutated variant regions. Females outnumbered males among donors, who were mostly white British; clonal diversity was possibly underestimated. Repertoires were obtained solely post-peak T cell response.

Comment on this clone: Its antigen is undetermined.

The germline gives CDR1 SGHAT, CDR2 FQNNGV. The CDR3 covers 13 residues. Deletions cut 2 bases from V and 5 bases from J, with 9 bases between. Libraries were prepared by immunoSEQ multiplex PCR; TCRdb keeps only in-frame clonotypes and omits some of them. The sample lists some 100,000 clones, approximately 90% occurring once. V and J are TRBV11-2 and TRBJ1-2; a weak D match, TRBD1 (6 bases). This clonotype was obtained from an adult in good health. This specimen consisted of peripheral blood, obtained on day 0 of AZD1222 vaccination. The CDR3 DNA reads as TGTGCCAGCAGCTTACAGGGGATTTATGGCTACACCTTC. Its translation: CASSLQGIYGYTF.